This TCR beta chain was found in a study of glioma-infiltrating T cells after dendritic cell vaccination. Across the whole study: At biweekly intervals, patients got three intradermal dendritic cell vaccine injections. Study results and limitations: Higher TCR clonality did not directly relate to longer survival.

Time point: after dendritic cell vaccination, including at tumor progression/relapse. Only patients with spare fresh-frozen tumor and over two years of follow-up were included. The CDR3 consists of 15 residues. V lost 3 bases to trimming and J lost 5 bases; unmatched junction nucleotides: 10. Germline V lookup: CDR1 SGHDT, CDR2 YYEEEE. Of note for this clone: Its antigen remains unknown.

TCRB CDR3 was amplified from 2 ug genomic DNA or less. Profiled with immunoSEQ multiplex PCR; TCRdb holds only in-frame clones, not every one. The sample carries more than 95,000 clones, about 90% recorded once. The sequence was obtained from a human donor with glioblastoma. This chain connects TRBV5-6 to TRBJ1-2; 7 bases match TRBD1. Specimen: blood, collected after dendritic cell vaccination. CDR3 region: CASSSSDRLTYGYTF. The DNA for the CDR3 is TGTGCCAGCAGCTCCTCGGACAGGCTTACGTATGGCTACACCTTC.